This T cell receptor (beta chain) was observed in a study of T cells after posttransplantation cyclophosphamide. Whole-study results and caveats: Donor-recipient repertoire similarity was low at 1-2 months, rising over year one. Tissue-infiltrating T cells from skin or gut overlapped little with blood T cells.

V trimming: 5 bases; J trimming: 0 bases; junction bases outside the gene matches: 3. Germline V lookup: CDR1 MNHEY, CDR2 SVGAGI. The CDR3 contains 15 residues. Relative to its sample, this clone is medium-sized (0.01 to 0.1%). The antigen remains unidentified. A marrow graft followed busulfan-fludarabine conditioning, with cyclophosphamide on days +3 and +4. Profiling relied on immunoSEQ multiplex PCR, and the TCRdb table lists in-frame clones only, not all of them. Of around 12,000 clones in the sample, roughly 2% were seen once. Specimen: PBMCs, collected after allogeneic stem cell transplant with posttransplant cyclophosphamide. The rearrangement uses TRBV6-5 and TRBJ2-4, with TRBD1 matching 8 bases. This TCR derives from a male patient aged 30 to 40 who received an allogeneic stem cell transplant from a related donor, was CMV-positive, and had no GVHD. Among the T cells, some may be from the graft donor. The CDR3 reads CASSGQGSAKNIQYF. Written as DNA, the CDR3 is TGTGCCAGCAGTGGACAGGGTTCAGCCAAAAACATTCAGTACTTC.